A selection of T cell receptor beta chains follows, all from one sample in a study of blood T cells in healthy people across ages. Using its own MiXCR run on the 5' RACE reads, TCRdb lists one record per CDR3 protein. The sample contains nearly 1 million distinct CDR3 sequences, roughly 47% of which appear only once. What was sequenced was blood. These receptors were obtained from a woman aged 60-75 years in good health. Each CDR3 is given with its conserved first and last residue. Fields, in order: V gene, J gene, clone size, D gene, CDR3 DNA, CDR3 protein. A D gene is named only where the DNA matches it firmly. Only some rows state a clone size, as once, few, many or a class for expanded clones.

V gene: TRBV24-1
J gene: TRBJ1-5
clone size: .
D gene: .
CDR3 DNA: TGTGCCACCAGTGACAGGGCCCGAGGTCAGCCCCAGCATTTT
CDR3 protein: CATSDRARGQPQHF

V gene: TRBV10-3
J gene: TRBJ2-5
clone size: once
D gene: TRBD2
CDR3 DNA: TGTGCCATCAGCGGGACTAGCGGGAGTGGGGAGCAGTACTTC
CDR3 protein: CAISGTSGSGEQYF

V gene: TRBV7-2
J gene: TRBJ1-4
clone size: .
D gene: .
CDR3 DNA: TGTGCCAGCAGCTTAGCGCCGGGGGGTGAAAAACTGTTTTTT
CDR3 protein: CASSLAPGGEKLFF

V gene: TRBV20-1
J gene: TRBJ2-5
clone size: .
D gene: TRBD1
CDR3 DNA: TGTAGTGCTAAACTCCAATACAGGGGTTCAGAGACCCAGTACTTC
CDR3 protein: CSAKLQYRGSETQYF

V gene: TRBV11-2
J gene: TRBJ2-5
clone size: few
D gene: .
CDR3 DNA: TGTGCCAGCAGCTTAGGAGGGTTGGGGACCCAGTACTTC
CDR3 protein: CASSLGGLGTQYF

V gene: TRBV10-3
J gene: TRBJ1-6
clone size: once
D gene: .
CDR3 DNA: TGTGCCATCGGCCAGAGCTCCTATAATTCACCCCTCCACTTT
CDR3 protein: CAIGQSSYNSPLHF

V gene: TRBV20-1
J gene: TRBJ2-7
clone size: .
D gene: TRBD1
CDR3 DNA: TGCAGTGCTAGCCCCGGGACAGGCGACTCCTACGAGCAGTACTTC
CDR3 protein: CSASPGTGDSYEQYF

V gene: TRBV30
J gene: TRBJ2-7
clone size: .
D gene: TRBD2
CDR3 DNA: TGTGCCTGGAGTGGGGGGAGCGGGAGGGTCTACGAGCAGTACTTC
CDR3 protein: CAWSGGSGRVYEQYF

V gene: TRBV20-1
J gene: TRBJ2-7
clone size: .
D gene: .
CDR3 DNA: TGCAGTGCTAATCCGGAAGCCTACGAGCAGTACTTC
CDR3 protein: CSANPEAYEQYF

V gene: TRBV28
J gene: TRBJ1-6
clone size: .
D gene: TRBD1
CDR3 DNA: TGTGCCAGCAGCCTTGGGACAGCATATAATTCACCCCTCCACTTT
CDR3 protein: CASSLGTAYNSPLHF

V gene: TRBV6-6
J gene: TRBJ2-7
clone size: .
D gene: TRBD2
CDR3 DNA: TGTGCCAGCAGATCACTACTAGCGGGAGGGCACGAGCAGTACTTC
CDR3 protein: CASRSLLAGGHEQYF

V gene: TRBV7-9
J gene: TRBJ1-2
clone size: few
D gene: .
CDR3 DNA: TGTGCCAGCAGCCTAACAGGAGGGGGTCTTTTGTATGGCTACACCTTC
CDR3 protein: CASSLTGGGLLYGYTF

V gene: TRBV28
J gene: TRBJ2-5
clone size: many
D gene: TRBD1
CDR3 DNA: TGTGCCAGCCACGACAGGGGGCGATCGGAGACCCAGTACTTC
CDR3 protein: CASHDRGRSETQYF

V gene: TRBV29-1
J gene: TRBJ2-3
clone size: few
D gene: TRBD2
CDR3 DNA: TGCAGCGTCTTGACTAGCGGGAGCCCCGATACGCAGTATTTT
CDR3 protein: CSVLTSGSPDTQYF

V gene: TRBV4-1
J gene: TRBJ2-4
clone size: few
D gene: .
CDR3 DNA: TGCGCCAGCAGCCAGTGGAACCCGTGGATAGCCAAAAACATTCAGTACTTC
CDR3 protein: CASSQWNPWIAKNIQYF

V gene: TRBV27
J gene: TRBJ2-3
clone size: .
D gene: TRBD2
CDR3 DNA: TGTGCCAGCAGTTTAAGCGGGAGGGGATACACAGATACGCAGTATTTT
CDR3 protein: CASSLSGRGYTDTQYF

V gene: TRBV9
J gene: TRBJ1-1
clone size: .
D gene: TRBD1
CDR3 DNA: TGTGCCAGCAGCCTTTCCGGGACAGGGGGCGCGAACACTGAAGCTTTCTTT
CDR3 protein: CASSLSGTGGANTEAFF

V gene: TRBV28
J gene: TRBJ2-7
clone size: few
D gene: .
CDR3 DNA: TGTGCCAGCATGTTACCGACAGTCTACGGTTTCGAGCAGTACTTC
CDR3 protein: CASMLPTVYGFEQYF

V gene: TRBV27
J gene: TRBJ2-7
clone size: few
D gene: .
CDR3 DNA: TGTGCCAGCAGCACAACACAGGGCTACGAGCAGTACTTC
CDR3 protein: CASSTTQGYEQYF

V gene: TRBV28
J gene: TRBJ2-4
clone size: few
D gene: TRBD2
CDR3 DNA: TGTGCCAGCAGCCCCAGCGGGAGGGGGTGGGCCAAAAACATTCAGTACTTC
CDR3 protein: CASSPSGRGWAKNIQYF

V gene: TRBV12-3/TRBV12-4
J gene: TRBJ2-5
clone size: .
D gene: TRBD2
CDR3 DNA: TGTGCCAGCAGGCCTACCGGGACTAGTGAAGAGACCCAGTACTTC
CDR3 protein: CASRPTGTSEETQYF

V gene: TRBV12-5
J gene: TRBJ2-3
clone size: .
D gene: .
CDR3 DNA: TGTGCTAGTGGTTTGGCCCTCCGGGACACCTGGAGCACAGATACGCAGTATTTT
CDR3 protein: CASGLALRDTWSTDTQYF

V gene: TRBV5-1
J gene: TRBJ2-7
clone size: many
D gene: .
CDR3 DNA: TGTGCCAGCAGCTTAGAGACAGGAACCTACGAGCAGTACTTC
CDR3 protein: CASSLETGTYEQYF

V gene: TRBV28
J gene: TRBJ2-1
clone size: .
D gene: TRBD2
CDR3 DNA: TGTGCCAGCAGTCCTCCGGGACTACTCTCCTACAATGAGCAGTTCTTC
CDR3 protein: CASSPPGLLSYNEQFF

V gene: TRBV7-2
J gene: TRBJ1-1
clone size: .
D gene: .
CDR3 DNA: TGTGCCAGCAGCATTGGGGGTACGGGAACGGCTTTCTTT
CDR3 protein: CASSIGGTGTAFF

V gene: TRBV7-3
J gene: TRBJ2-3
clone size: few
D gene: .
CDR3 DNA: TGTGCCAGCAGCCCAGGTGGAGATCCAGATACGCAGTATTTT
CDR3 protein: CASSPGGDPDTQYF

V gene: TRBV18
J gene: TRBJ2-5
clone size: .
D gene: TRBD1
CDR3 DNA: TGTGCCAGCTCGGGACAGACAATTCAAGAGACCCAGTACTTC
CDR3 protein: CASSGQTIQETQYF

V gene: TRBV5-1
J gene: TRBJ1-1
clone size: .
D gene: .
CDR3 DNA: TGCGCCAGCAGATCGGACAGGAACACTGAAGCTTTCTTT
CDR3 protein: CASRSDRNTEAFF

V gene: TRBV12-3/TRBV12-4
J gene: TRBJ2-3
clone size: .
D gene: .
CDR3 DNA: TGTGCCAGCAGTCAGACCCGCACAGATACGCAGTATTTT
CDR3 protein: CASSQTRTDTQYF

V gene: TRBV21-1
J gene: TRBJ2-5
clone size: few
D gene: .
CDR3 DNA: TGTGCCAGCAGCAAAGCTGGTAGCGGGAGCGGAGAGACCCAGTACTTC
CDR3 protein: CASSKAGSGSGETQYF

V gene: TRBV6-1
J gene: TRBJ2-1
clone size: .
D gene: TRBD2
CDR3 DNA: TGTGCCAGCAGTGGTCGATACAAAGCGGGGGGTAGGAATGAGCAGTTCTTC
CDR3 protein: CASSGRYKAGGRNEQFF

V gene: TRBV7-9
J gene: TRBJ2-7
clone size: few
D gene: .
CDR3 DNA: TGTGCCAGCAGTTATACCTACGAGCAGTACTTC
CDR3 protein: CASSYTYEQYF

V gene: TRBV28
J gene: TRBJ2-3
clone size: few
D gene: TRBD2
CDR3 DNA: TGTGCCAGCAGACCTCGGGGGGGAGCAGATACGCAGTATTTT
CDR3 protein: CASRPRGGADTQYF

V gene: TRBV5-1
J gene: TRBJ2-4
clone size: .
D gene: .
CDR3 DNA: TGCGCCAGCAGCGAGTTAGGGGTAAACATTCAGTACTTC
CDR3 protein: CASSELGVNIQYF

V gene: TRBV27
J gene: TRBJ2-7
clone size: .
D gene: TRBD2
CDR3 DNA: TGTGCCAGCAGTTGTGGGCTAGCGGGAATCTACGAGCAGTACTTC
CDR3 protein: CASSCGLAGIYEQYF

V gene: TRBV4-1
J gene: TRBJ2-7
clone size: .
D gene: .
CDR3 DNA: TGCGCCAGCAGCCGTCTAGGACCAGGGATAACGATCTACGAGCAGTACTTC
CDR3 protein: CASSRLGPGITIYEQYF

V gene: TRBV3-1
J gene: TRBJ2-5
clone size: .
D gene: .
CDR3 DNA: TGTGCCAGCAGCCAAGATCTACTGGGGATCGATGAGCAGTACTTC
CDR3 protein: CASSQDLLGIDEQYF

V gene: TRBV12-3/TRBV12-4
J gene: TRBJ1-5
clone size: .
D gene: .
CDR3 DNA: TGTGCCAGCAGTATTTCGTTGGGGAATCAGCCCCAGCATTTT
CDR3 protein: CASSISLGNQPQHF

V gene: TRBV20-1
J gene: TRBJ2-5
clone size: .
D gene: TRBD2
CDR3 DNA: TGCAGTGCTGATAAGCCCTGGGGGGGTAGAGACCAAGAGACCCAGTACTTC
CDR3 protein: CSADKPWGGRDQETQYF

V gene: TRBV20-1
J gene: TRBJ2-7
clone size: few
D gene: TRBD2
CDR3 DNA: TGCAGTGCTAGAGTTTCAGCGGGAGTAAACTACGAGCAGTACTTC
CDR3 protein: CSARVSAGVNYEQYF

V gene: TRBV24-1
J gene: TRBJ2-4
clone size: .
D gene: TRBD1
CDR3 DNA: TGTGCCACCAGTGATCCCCGACAGGGTACCGGCAAAAACATTCAGTACTTC
CDR3 protein: CATSDPRQGTGKNIQYF

V gene: TRBV5-1
J gene: TRBJ1-6
clone size: .
D gene: .
CDR3 DNA: TGCGCCAGCAGCTTGGCTCCAGATAATTCACCCCTCCACTTT
CDR3 protein: CASSLAPDNSPLHF

V gene: TRBV28
J gene: TRBJ1-1
clone size: .
D gene: .
CDR3 DNA: TGTGCCCCGCGGGGGGCAAGGACTGAAGCTTTCTTT
CDR3 protein: CAPRGARTEAFF

V gene: TRBV29-1
J gene: TRBJ2-5
clone size: .
D gene: .
CDR3 DNA: TGCAGCGCACTGGCGGCTGGGCGAGAGGCCCAGTACTTC
CDR3 protein: CSALAAGREAQYF

V gene: TRBV12-3/TRBV12-4
J gene: TRBJ2-7
clone size: few
D gene: .
CDR3 DNA: TGTGCCAGCAGTTTTCAACAGGGCGAGCAGTACTTC
CDR3 protein: CASSFQQGEQYF